This passage covers 8 T cell receptor beta chains from one sample sequenced in a study of radiation and T cells in renal cell carcinoma. Time point given: blood 2 weeks post-SBRT. Treatment defined: 15 Gy SBRT to primary tumor, nephrectomy 4 weeks later. Produced via immunoSEQ multiplex PCR; TCRdb's table is partial and in-frame only. Among some 150,000 clones listed, over 80% were seen once. This specimen was blood, taken from a patient whose treatment included radiotherapy and nephrectomy. Every receptor here comes from a woman in her 50s with renal cell carcinoma.

This clone was seen a single time. This chain uses TRBV19 with TRBJ1-5, with TRBD1 identical over 10 bases. CDR1 is LNHDA and CDR2 is SQIVND in the germline V gene (reference sequence). V was clipped by 1 base and J by 5 bases; unmatched bases: 2. The length of the CDR3 is 15 residues. The CDR3 here is CASSIGGTGDQPQHF. CDR3 DNA: TGTGCCAGTAGTATAGGCGGGACAGGGGATCAGCCCCAGCATTTT.

The CDR3 protein is CASSTGSSYEQYF. CDR3 DNA sequence: TGTGCCAGCAGTACCGGGAGCTCCTACGAGCAGTACTTC. The V call is TRBV6-5, the J call TRBJ2-7; possible D gene TRBD2, 6 bases. Germline lookup yields CDR1 MNHEY and CDR2 SVGAGI. The germline V and J ends were trimmed by 5 bases and 0 bases, with 8 bases remaining between them. CDR3 length equals 13 residues.

The V call is TRBV9, the J call TRBJ1-6, with D unresolved. CDR3 length: 15 residues. V was trimmed by 4 bases and J by 5 bases, leaving 13 bases between them. Germline V gene data show CDR1 as SGDLS and CDR2 as YYNGEE. The CDR3 DNA reads TGTGCCAGCAGCCCCTCGCCGGTGAATAATTCACCCCTCCACTTT. This gives the protein CASSPSPVNNSPLHF.

CDR3 sequence (DNA): TGCGCCAGCAGTCCAACAGGGGGGTCATCCTACGAGCAGTACTTC. It encodes CASSPTGGSSYEQYF. V and J are TRBV5-1 and TRBJ2-7, with TRBD1 matching over 8 bases. The V and J ends lost 5 bases and 1 base, in that order; junction bases with no gene match: 8. Germline lookup yields CDR1 SGHRS and CDR2 YFSETQ. This CDR3 contains 15 residues.

V is TRBV18 and J is TRBJ1-1; a possible D gene is TRBD1 (5 bases). The V end was cut by 6 bases, the J end by 0 bases, with 14 bases between. Per the germline V gene, CDR1 is KGHSH and CDR2 is LQKENI. CDR3 length: 15 amino acids. In DNA, the CDR3 is TGTGCCAGCTCCCGGGACTTTCCAATGAACACTGAAGCTTTCTTT. It is translated as CASSRDFPMNTEAFF.

This chain uses TRBV19 with TRBJ1-5; D may be TRBD1 (5 bases). The CDR3 length is 14 residues. CDR1 is LNHDA and CDR2 is SQIVND in the germline V gene (reference sequence). Trimming pared 5 bases from V and 8 bases from J, leaving 16 bases between. The CDR3 DNA reads as TGTGCCAGTAGTTTTACAGGTTCCAAGGAGCCCCAGCATTTT. Amino acid sequence: CASSFTGSKEPQHF.

J is TRBJ1-2 and V is TRBV25-1, with a weak D call TRBD1 (5 bases). CDR1 and CDR2 from the germline V gene are MGHDK and SYGVNS. This CDR3 comprises 14 residues. V lost 3 bases, J lost 6 bases, and 14 bases lay in between. The DNA of the CDR3 is TGTGCCAGCAGTGATCCGACAGTCCTGAATGGCTACACCTTC. It translates to CASSDPTVLNGYTF.

The chain links TRBV6-1 to TRBJ2-5, with TRBD2 as a possible D gene (5 bases). The length of the CDR3 is 14 residues. The germline gives CDR1 MNHNS, CDR2 SASEGT. V lost 3 bases to trimming and J lost 4 bases, with 12 bases between them. The CDR3 DNA reads as TGTGCCAGCAGTGACGGAGGTCGCCTAGAGACCCAGTACTTC. It encodes CASSDGGRLETQYF.